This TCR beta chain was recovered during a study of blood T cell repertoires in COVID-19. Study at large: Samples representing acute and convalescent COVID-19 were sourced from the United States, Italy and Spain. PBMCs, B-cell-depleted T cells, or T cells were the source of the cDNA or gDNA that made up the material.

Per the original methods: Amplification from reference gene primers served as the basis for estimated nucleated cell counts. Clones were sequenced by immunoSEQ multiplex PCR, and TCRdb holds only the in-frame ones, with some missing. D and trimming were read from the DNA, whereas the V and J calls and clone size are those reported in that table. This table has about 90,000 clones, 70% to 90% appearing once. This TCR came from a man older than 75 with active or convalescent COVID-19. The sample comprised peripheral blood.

CDR3 in DNA: TGTGCCAGCAGAATTGGGGAGAGCACAGATACGCAGTATTTT. Its protein is CASRIGESTDTQYF. The chain joins TRBV6-5 to TRBJ2-3, with D possibly matching TRBD2 (5 bases). Trimming stripped 6 bases from V and 0 bases from J, with 10 bases between. There are 14 residues in the CDR3. The germline V gene encodes CDR1 MNHEY and CDR2 SVGAGI.